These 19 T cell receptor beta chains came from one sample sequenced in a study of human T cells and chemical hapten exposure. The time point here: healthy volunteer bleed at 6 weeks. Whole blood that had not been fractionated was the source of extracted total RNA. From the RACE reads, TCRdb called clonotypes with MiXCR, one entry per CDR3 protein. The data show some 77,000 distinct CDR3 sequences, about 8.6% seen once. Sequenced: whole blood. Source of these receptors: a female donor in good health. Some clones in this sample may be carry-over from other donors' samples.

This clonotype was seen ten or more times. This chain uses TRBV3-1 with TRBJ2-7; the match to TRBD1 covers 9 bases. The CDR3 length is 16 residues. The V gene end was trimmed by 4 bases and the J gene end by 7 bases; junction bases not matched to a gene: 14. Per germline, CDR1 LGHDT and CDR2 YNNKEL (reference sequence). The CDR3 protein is CASSLGSGTGKREQYF. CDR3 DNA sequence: TGTGCCAGCAGCCTTGGATCCGGGACAGGGAAAAGGGAGCAGTACTTC.

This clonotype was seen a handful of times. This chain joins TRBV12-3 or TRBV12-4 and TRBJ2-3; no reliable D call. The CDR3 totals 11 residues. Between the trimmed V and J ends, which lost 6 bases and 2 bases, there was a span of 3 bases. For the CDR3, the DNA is TGTGCCAGCAGAGTCACAGATACGCAGTATTTT. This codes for CASRVTDTQYF.

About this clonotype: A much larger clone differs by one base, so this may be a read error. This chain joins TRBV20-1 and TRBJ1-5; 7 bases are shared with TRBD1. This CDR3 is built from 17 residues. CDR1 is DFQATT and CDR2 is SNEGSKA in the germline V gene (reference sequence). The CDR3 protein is CSASSRGGVYGNQPLHF. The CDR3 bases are TGCAGTGCCTCGAGCAGGGGGGGAGTGTATGGCAATCAGCCCCTGCATTTT.

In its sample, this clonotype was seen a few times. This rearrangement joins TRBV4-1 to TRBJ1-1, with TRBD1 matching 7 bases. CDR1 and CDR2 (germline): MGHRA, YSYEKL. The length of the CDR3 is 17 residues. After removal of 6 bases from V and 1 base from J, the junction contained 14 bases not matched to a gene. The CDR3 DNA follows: TGCGCCAGCAGTCCTAGAGCACGACAGGGATCGAACACTGAAGCTTTCTTT. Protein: CASSPRARQGSNTEAFF.

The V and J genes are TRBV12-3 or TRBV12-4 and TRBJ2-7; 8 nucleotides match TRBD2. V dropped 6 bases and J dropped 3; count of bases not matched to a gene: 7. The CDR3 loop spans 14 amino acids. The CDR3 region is CASSTGTRVYEQYF. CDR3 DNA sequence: TGTGCCAGCAGCACCGGGACTAGGGTCTACGAGCAGTACTTC.

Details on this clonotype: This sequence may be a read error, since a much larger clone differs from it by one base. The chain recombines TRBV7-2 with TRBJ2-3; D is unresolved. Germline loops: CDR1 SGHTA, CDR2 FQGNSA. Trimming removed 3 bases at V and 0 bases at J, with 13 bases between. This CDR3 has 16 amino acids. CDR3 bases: TGTGCCAGCAGCTTTTGGGTCGAAACAAGCACAGATACGCAGTATTTT. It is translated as CASSFWVETSTDTQYF.

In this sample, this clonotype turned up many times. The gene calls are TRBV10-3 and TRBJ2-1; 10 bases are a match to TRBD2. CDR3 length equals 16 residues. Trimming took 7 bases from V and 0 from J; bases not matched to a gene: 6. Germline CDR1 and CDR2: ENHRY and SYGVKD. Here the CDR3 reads CAIKGSGGISYNEQFF. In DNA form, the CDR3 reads TGTGCCATCAAGGGTAGCGGGGGGATCTCCTACAATGAGCAGTTCTTC.

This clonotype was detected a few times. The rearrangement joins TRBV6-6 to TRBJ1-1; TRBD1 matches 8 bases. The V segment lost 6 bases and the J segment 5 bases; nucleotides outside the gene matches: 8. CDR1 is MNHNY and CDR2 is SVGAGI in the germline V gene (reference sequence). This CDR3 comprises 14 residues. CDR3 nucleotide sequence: TGTGCCAGCAGCCCGGGACAGGAGGGAACTGAAGCTTTCTTT. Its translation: CASSPGQEGTEAFF.

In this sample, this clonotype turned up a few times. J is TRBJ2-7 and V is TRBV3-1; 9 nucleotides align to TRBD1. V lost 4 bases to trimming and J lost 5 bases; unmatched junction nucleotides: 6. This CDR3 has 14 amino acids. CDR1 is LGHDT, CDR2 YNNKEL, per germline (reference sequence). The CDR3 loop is CASSLRDRDHEQYF. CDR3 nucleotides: TGTGCCAGCAGCCTCCGGGACAGGGACCACGAGCAGTACTTC.

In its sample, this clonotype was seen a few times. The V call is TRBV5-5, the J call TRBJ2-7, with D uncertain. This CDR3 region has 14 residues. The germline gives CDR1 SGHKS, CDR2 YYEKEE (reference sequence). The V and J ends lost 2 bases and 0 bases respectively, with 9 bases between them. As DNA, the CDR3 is TGTGCCAGCAGCTTATTTGGCAGCTCCTACGAGCAGTACTTC. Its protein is CASSLFGSSYEQYF.

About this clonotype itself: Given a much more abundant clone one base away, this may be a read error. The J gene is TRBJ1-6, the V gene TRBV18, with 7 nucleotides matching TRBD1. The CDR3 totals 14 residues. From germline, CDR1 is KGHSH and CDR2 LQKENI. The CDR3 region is CASSPGTADSPLNF. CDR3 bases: TGTGCCAGCTCGCCCGGGACAGCCGATTCACCCCTCAACTTT.

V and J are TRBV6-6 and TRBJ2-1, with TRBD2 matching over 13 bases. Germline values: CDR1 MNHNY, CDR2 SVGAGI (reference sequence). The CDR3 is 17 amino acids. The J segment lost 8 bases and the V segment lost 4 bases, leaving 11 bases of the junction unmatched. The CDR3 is CASSFTTSGGAKDEQFF. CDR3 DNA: TGTGCCAGCAGTTTTACTACTAGCGGGGGGGCCAAGGATGAGCAGTTCTTC.

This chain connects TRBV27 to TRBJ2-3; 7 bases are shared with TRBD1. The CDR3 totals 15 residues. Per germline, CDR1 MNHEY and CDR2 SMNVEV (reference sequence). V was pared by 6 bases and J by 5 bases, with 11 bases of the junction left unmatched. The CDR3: CASRLRGRGGDTQYF. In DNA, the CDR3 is TGTGCCAGCAGATTGAGGGGGCGAGGGGGAGATACGCAGTATTTT.

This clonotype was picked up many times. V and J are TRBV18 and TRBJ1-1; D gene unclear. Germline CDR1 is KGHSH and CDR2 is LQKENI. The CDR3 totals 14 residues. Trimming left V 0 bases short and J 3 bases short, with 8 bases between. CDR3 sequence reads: CASSPPHGYTEAFF. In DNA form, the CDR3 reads TGTGCCAGCTCACCACCACACGGGTACACTGAAGCTTTCTTT.

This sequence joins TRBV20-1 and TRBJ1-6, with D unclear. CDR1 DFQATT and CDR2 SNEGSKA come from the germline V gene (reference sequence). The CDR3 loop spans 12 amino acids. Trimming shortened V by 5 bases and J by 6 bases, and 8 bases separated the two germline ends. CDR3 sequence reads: CSACISNSPLHF. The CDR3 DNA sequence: TGCAGTGCTTGTATTAGTAATTCACCCCTCCACTTT.

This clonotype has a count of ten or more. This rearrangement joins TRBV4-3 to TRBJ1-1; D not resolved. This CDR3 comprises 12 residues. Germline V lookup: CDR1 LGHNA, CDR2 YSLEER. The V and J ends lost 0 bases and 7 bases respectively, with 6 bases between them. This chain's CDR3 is CASSQDGSEAFF. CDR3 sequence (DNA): TGCGCCAGCAGCCAAGACGGCAGTGAAGCTTTCTTT.

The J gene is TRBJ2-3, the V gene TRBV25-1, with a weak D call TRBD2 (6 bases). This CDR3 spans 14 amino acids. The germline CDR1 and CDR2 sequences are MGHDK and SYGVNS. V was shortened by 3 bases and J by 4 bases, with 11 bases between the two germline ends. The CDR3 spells CASSDGGGPDTQYF. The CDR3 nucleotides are TGTGCCAGCAGTGATGGGGGAGGTCCAGATACGCAGTATTTT.

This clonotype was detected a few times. CDR3 bases: TGTGCCAGCAGGACAACAGGGGGCGATCCCTACGAGCAGTACTTC. Translated, it gives CASRTTGGDPYEQYF. The V gene is TRBV2, the J gene TRBJ2-7, with 9 positions matching TRBD1. The CDR3 is 15 residues long. Germline CDR1 and CDR2: SNHLY and FYNNEI. The V segment lost 6 bases and the J segment 2 bases; nucleotides outside the gene matches: 8.

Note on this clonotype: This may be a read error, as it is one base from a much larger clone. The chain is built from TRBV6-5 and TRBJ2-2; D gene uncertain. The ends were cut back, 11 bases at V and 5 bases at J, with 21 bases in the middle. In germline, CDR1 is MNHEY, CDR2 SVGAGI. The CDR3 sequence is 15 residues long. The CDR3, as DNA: TGTGCCGGCACCCCAGGTTCCCACGCGACCGGGGAGCTGTTTTTT. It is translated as CAGTPGSHATGELFF.